The 7 T cell receptor beta chains below come from one sample, sequenced in a study of blood T cell repertoires in COVID-19. The protocol was immunoSEQ multiplex PCR, while the TCRdb copy is restricted to in-frame clones and leaves out a portion. The data hold about 180,000 clones, with around 83% observed a single time. Material: peripheral blood. These receptors were collected from a human donor in a cohort sampled during active COVID-19.

J is TRBJ1-1 and V is TRBV6-1; D is unclear. V lost 2 bases, J lost 1 base, and 11 bases lay in between. The CDR3 runs to 15 residues. The germline CDR1 and CDR2 sequences are MNHNS and SASEGT. In DNA, the CDR3 is TGTGCCAGCAGTGAAATGGGCCAAGCGAACACTGAAGCTTTCTTT. Translating gives CASSEMGQANTEAFF.

The table lists this clone with a count of one. The rearrangement links TRBV10-2 to TRBJ2-3; 10 bases agree with TRBD2. The CDR3 loop spans 15 amino acids. V lost 10 bases to trimming and J lost 1 base; unmatched junction nucleotides: 8. Germline V gene data show CDR1 as WSHSY and CDR2 as SAAADI. The chain's CDR3 is CATEESGGGTDTQYF. CDR3 sequence (DNA): TGCGCCACCGAGGAGAGCGGGGGGGGCACAGATACGCAGTATTTT.

This chain uses TRBV5-1 with TRBJ2-7; 10 bases line up with TRBD2. V trimming: 0 bases; J trimming: 2 bases; junction bases outside the gene matches: 8. CDR1 and CDR2 (germline): SGHRS, YFSETQ. The CDR3 has 17 residues. This CDR3 is CASSLALAGGDTYEQYF. DNA of the CDR3: TGCGCCAGCAGCTTGGCGTTAGCGGGAGGCGATACCTACGAGCAGTACTTC.

The V and J genes are TRBV2 and TRBJ2-1, with D tentatively TRBD1 (7 bases). The CDR3 is made up of 13 amino acids. The V end was cut by 6 bases, the J end by 8 bases, with 14 bases between. CDR1 and CDR2 (germline): SNHLY, FYNNEI. Here the CDR3 DNA reads TGTGCCAGCAGCCCCGACAGGGACTATGAGCAGTTCTTC. Its translation: CASSPDRDYEQFF.

The V and J genes are TRBV11-3 and TRBJ2-1, with 13 bases lining up with TRBD2. CDR3 size: 20 residues. Trimming removed 0 bases from V and 0 bases from J; junction bases left unmatched: 8. Germline-derived CDR1 and CDR2 are SGHNT and YENEEA. This CDR3 is CASSLDKTGLAGSSYNEQFF. The CDR3 DNA follows: TGTGCCAGCAGCTTAGATAAGACGGGACTAGCGGGAAGCTCCTACAATGAGCAGTTCTTC.

This chain joins TRBV6-5 and TRBJ2-7; 10 bases are a match to TRBD1. The CDR3 loop spans 15 amino acids. V gave up 5 bases and J gave up 2 bases; unmatched junction bases: 6. CDR1 and CDR2 from the germline V gene are MNHEY and SVGAGI. In DNA form, the CDR3 reads TGTGCCAGCAGTAGATTCGGACAGGGGGCCTACGAGCAGTACTTC. This translates into CASSRFGQGAYEQYF.

The chain employs TRBV6-6 and TRBJ2-2, with TRBD1 matching 7 bases. The CDR3 has 16 amino acids. Trimming removed 5 bases from V and 6 bases from J; junction bases left unmatched: 12. In germline, CDR1 is MNHNY, CDR2 SVGAGI (reference sequence). CDR3 residues: CASSSPQGKGAGELFF. Written as DNA, the CDR3 is TGTGCCAGCAGTAGCCCACAGGGGAAGGGGGCCGGGGAGCTGTTTTTT.